The rows below give T cell receptor beta chains drawn from one sample of a study of blood T cell repertoires in COVID-19. Sequenced by immunoSEQ multiplex PCR; TCRdb stores in-frame clones only, minus some. The data contain around 140,000 clones, approximately 80% of them singletons. The sequenced material came from peripheral blood. Receptor source: a human donor in a cohort sampled during active COVID-19. CDR3s leave out the opening cysteine and the closing phenylalanine or tryptophan. A D gene is named only where the DNA matches it firmly.

TRBV6-2/TRBV6-3 | - | ASSYDGENTGELF
TRBV7-8 | - | ASSRTVNTEAF
TRBV6-5 | TRBD2 | ASSWGGSSYNEQF
TRBV4-2 | - | ASSQEGFPGTEAF
TRBV6-1 | - | ASSESRQTGQPQH
TRBV11-3 | - | ASSFGVNPPRGQF
TRBV20-1 | TRBD2 | SAAGGEQF
TRBV29-1 | - | SVEDRRGSNYGYT
TRBV19 | - | ASRQGGNTGELF
TRBV7-9 | - | ASSLAGTYSEAF
TRBV5-1 | TRBD1 | ASTPGGNYGYT
TRBV5-1 | TRBD2 | ASSLGLAAGELF
TRBV7-2 | - | ASCLGGTSTDTQY
TRBV12-3/TRBV12-4 | - | ASSLFSGEQF
TRBV9 | TRBD2 | ASSVSGRNTGELF
TRBV15 | TRBD2 | ATSRDERGTDTQY
TRBV7-3 | TRBD2 | ASSSGLAGGADTQY
TRBV2 | - | ASSREETQY
TRBV27 | - | ASSLSAGSGELF
TRBV7-9 | - | ASSLGSGALFYEQY
TRBV27 | - | ASSLSWGRDSPLH
TRBV29-1 | TRBD2 | SVEGLAREQF
TRBV15 | - | ATGTGRNYGYT
TRBV24-1 | TRBD2 | ATSLGGVGTDTQY
TRBV6-2/TRBV6-3 | TRBD2 | ASSQTSGGAHEQF
TRBV28 | - | ASRRRTRGTF
TRBV7-3 | TRBD2 | ASSFVPGGNEQF
TRBV2 | TRBD2 | ASRPAGGPDTQY
TRBV11-3 | TRBD2 | ASSPLAGGTDTQY
TRBV25-1 | TRBD1 | ASSGRGRYEQY
TRBV5-1 | TRBD1 | ASSLEAGGLNSPLH
TRBV7-3 | - | ASSLAGPNTEAF
TRBV6-2/TRBV6-3 | - | ASSSSYNSPLH
TRBV5-4 | TRBD2 | ASSLKAGGVKNIQY
TRBV14 | - | ASSQDLYQPQH
TRBV6-1 | TRBD1 | ASSAWTGGMNTEAF
TRBV5-1 | - | ATLGDSNTGELF
TRBV2 | TRBD1 | ASTGTGKNQPQH
TRBV5-1 | - | ASSEGTRPAYNEQF
TRBV27 | - | ASCWGGGSPLH
TRBV28 | - | ASRGPSNEKLF
TRBV29-1 | TRBD1 | SAETGNYGYT
TRBV7-2 | TRBD1 | ASSLWTGGAKNIQY
TRBV7-9 | TRBD1 | ASSLRTGGVSAYGYT
TRBV29-1 | TRBD2 | STAGTSGTDTQY
TRBV11-3 | - | ASSPGRPGQETQY
TRBV5-4 | - | ASSETSTTEQF
TRBV5-4 | TRBD1 | ASSLEGRGHNEQF
TRBV25-1 | TRBD1 | ASSDNRGNTGELF
TRBV7-2 | - | ASSAGGEINEKLF
TRBV7-3 | TRBD1 | ASRGTGGNSPLH
TRBV19 | TRBD1 | ASIPGQGALGNTEAF
TRBV24-1 | TRBD1 | ATSDRGQTSTGELF
TRBV19 | - | ASSIPGTWIY
TRBV11-2 | - | ASSWGEGQPQH
TRBV9 | TRBD2 | ASSERTSGTTDTQY
TRBV5-1 | TRBD1 | ASSLRTGTSYEQY
TRBV3-1/TRBV3-2 | TRBD2 | ASSPTSGGYNEQF
TRBV14 | TRBD1 | ASSPLQGPYTEAF